These 21 T cell receptor beta chains came from one sample sequenced in a study of identical twins. In TCRdb, the 5' RACE reads were re-called with MiXCR into one record per CDR3 protein. The sample holds hundreds of thousands of distinct CDR3 sequences, roughly 12% seen once. This sample also belongs to another study, concerning yellow fever vaccine responses in identical twins.

Specimen: PBMCs. These TCRs come from a woman aged 18-29 years in good health.

The CDR3 DNA reads as TGTGCCAGCAGTGAGGGGACAGACTCCTACAATGAGCAGTTCTTC. It is translated as CASSEGTDSYNEQFF. The rearrangement links TRBV2 to TRBJ2-1; 7 bases are a match to TRBD1. The ends lost 3 bases at V and 0 bases at J; junction bases unmatched: 2. The CDR3 loop spans 15 amino acids. The germline V gene has CDR1 SNHLY and CDR2 FYNNEI.

This clonotype was seen repeatedly, ten times or more. The chain recombines TRBV5-1 with TRBJ2-7; D is ambiguous. CDR3 length equals 15 residues. The V end was cut by 4 bases, the J end by 3 bases, with 17 bases between. In germline, CDR1 is SGHRS, CDR2 YFSETQ. CDR3 bases: TGCGCCAGCAGCCCGTGGAAGCCCATAGACTACGAGCAGTACTTC. Amino acids: CASSPWKPIDYEQYF.

J is TRBJ1-2 and V is TRBV20-1; D gene ambiguous. This CDR3 has 14 residues. V lost 0 bases to trimming and J lost 4 bases, with 12 bases between them. Germline loops: CDR1 DFQATT, CDR2 SNEGSKA (reference sequence). The CDR3 reads CSARDEGNLYGYTF. The DNA for the CDR3 is TGCAGTGCTAGAGATGAGGGAAACCTCTATGGCTACACCTTC.

A few counts support this clonotype. The V gene is TRBV5-1, the J gene TRBJ1-3; possibly TRBD1 for D (6 bases). The CDR3 totals 17 residues. Germline V CDR1 and CDR2: SGHRS, YFSETQ. Trimming removed 0 bases from V and 2 bases from J, with 15 bases in between. The DNA of the CDR3 is TGCGCCAGCAGCTTGGTCCCGAGAGGGGGGACTGGAAACACCATATATTTT. Protein sequence: CASSLVPRGGTGNTIYF.

In nucleotides, the CDR3 is TGTGCCAGCAGACCATGGACTAGCACCTACAATGAGCAGTTCTTC. It codes for CASRPWTSTYNEQFF. The chain couples TRBV12-3 or TRBV12-4 to TRBJ2-1; 8 bases agree with TRBD2. The CDR3 has 15 amino acids. Trimming cost V 6 bases and J 2 bases; bases outside gene matches: 6.

The chain has TRBV15 and TRBJ2-1; D ambiguous. Germline CDR1 and CDR2: LNHNV and YYDKDF (reference sequence). Trimming removed 6 bases from V and 3 bases from J, with 15 bases in between. The CDR3 covers 15 residues. This chain's CDR3 is CATSLQSLVYNEQFF. As DNA, the CDR3 is TGTGCCACCAGTCTACAGAGTCTGGTCTACAATGAGCAGTTCTTC.

The CDR3 sequence is CSSAPTGAEDYGYTF. CDR3 nucleotide sequence: TGCAGTTCGGCCCCCACAGGGGCAGAGGACTATGGCTACACCTTC. The chain links TRBV20-1 to TRBJ1-2; 7 bases are shared with TRBD1. V lost 8 bases and J lost 3; bases outside the gene matches: 15. The CDR3 length is 15 residues. Looked up from germline, CDR1 is DFQATT and CDR2 is SNEGSKA (reference sequence).

At least ten counts were recorded for this clonotype. J is TRBJ1-3 and V is TRBV5-1, with D unresolved. Germline loops: CDR1 SGHRS, CDR2 YFSETQ. Trimming stripped 0 bases from V and 2 bases from J, with 9 bases between. There are 15 residues in the CDR3. CDR3 in amino acids: CASSLARQPGNTIYF. The CDR3 bases are TGCGCCAGCAGCTTGGCCAGGCAGCCTGGAAACACCATATATTTT.

In its sample, this clonotype was seen many times. The chain links TRBV29-1 to TRBJ2-3, with D uncertain. V was pared by 8 bases and J by 1 base, with 7 bases between. The CDR3 runs 11 residues. Germline V gene sequence: CDR1 SQVTM, CDR2 ANQGSEA. CDR3 coding DNA: TGCAGCCTTGGCGGCACAGATACGCAGTATTTT. Protein product: CSLGGTDTQYF.

This clonotype was seen ten or more times. The V gene is TRBV12-3 or TRBV12-4, the J gene TRBJ2-3, with D possibly TRBD2 on 7 matching bases. Trimming left V 8 bases short and J 1 base short, with 13 bases between. The CDR3 is made up of 14 amino acids. This chain's CDR3 is CASLLGGGTDTQYF. The CDR3 region has the DNA TGTGCCAGCCTCTTAGGGGGGGGCACAGATACGCAGTATTTT.

This sequence joins TRBV28 and TRBJ1-6; a possible D gene is TRBD1 (6 bases). The CDR3 sequence is 14 residues long. V lost 5 bases, J lost 8 bases, and 13 bases lay in between. Germline lookup yields CDR1 MDHEN and CDR2 SYDVKM. In DNA, the CDR3 is TGTGCCAGCAGTCTCGGGACAACCTATTCACCCCTCCACTTT. Protein: CASSLGTTYSPLHF.

The chain carries TRBV21-1 and TRBJ2-2; the D call TRBD1 from the table was never checked on the DNA. TRBV21-1 is a pseudogene locus. CDR3 length equals 16 residues. The CDR3 sequence: CASSLIRDRKSGELFF. In nucleotides, the CDR3 is TGTGCCAGCAGCCTAATCCGGGACAGAAAGTCCGGGGAGCTGTTTTTT.

The chain combines TRBV4-1 with TRBJ2-2, with 12 nucleotides matching TRBD2. V trimming: 2 bases; J trimming: 4 bases; junction bases outside the gene matches: 8. Germline V CDR1 and CDR2: MGHRA, YSYEKL. This CDR3 comprises 18 residues. CDR3 DNA: TGCGCCAGCAGCCAACCGGGACTAGCGGGTCGCGGCACCGGGGAGCTGTTTTTT. It specifies CASSQPGLAGRGTGELFF.

The CDR3 sequence is CSARTSNQPQHF. For the CDR3, the DNA is TGCAGTGCTAGAACTAGCAATCAGCCCCAGCATTTT. This chain uses TRBV20-1 with TRBJ1-5, with no clear D. The CDR3 extends over 12 amino acids. CDR1 and CDR2 from the germline V gene are DFQATT and SNEGSKA (reference sequence). V lost 2 bases and J 0 bases, leaving 2 bases between the germline ends.

This clonotype occurred many times. At one of its ends the junction is not consistent with the germline gene, which may arise from a read error. The chain carries TRBV29-1 and TRBJ2-3, with D possibly being TRBD1 or TRBD2 (6 bases each). Per germline, CDR1 SQVTM and CDR2 ANQGSEA. CDR3 size: 12 residues. DNA for the CDR3: TGCAGCTTTGAGGGGGGTACAGATACGCAGTATTTT. Translating gives CSFEGGTDTQYF.

The chain uses TRBV2 and TRBJ2-3; D remains ambiguous. CDR3 length equals 14 residues. The germline gives CDR1 SNHLY, CDR2 FYNNEI. V dropped 2 bases and J dropped 2 bases, with 8 bases sitting between them. Written as DNA, the CDR3 is TGTGCCAGCAGTGAATGGGGTTCCACAGATACGCAGTATTTT. Protein: CASSEWGSTDTQYF. Filled out from reference TRBV2 and TRBJ2-3, the complete variable domain reads EPEVTQTPSHQVTQMGQEVILRCVPISNHLYFYWYRQILGQKVEFLVSFYNNEISEKSEIFDDQFSVERPDGSNFTLKIRSTKLEDSAMYFCASSEWGSTDTQYFGPGTRLTVL.

This clonotype was seen more than once but under ten times. This chain connects TRBV2 to TRBJ2-7; D gene unclear. Trimming removed 0 bases at V and 1 base at J, with 10 bases between. CDR3 length equals 15 residues. Germline V gene data show CDR1 as SNHLY and CDR2 as FYNNEI. The CDR3 region has the DNA TGTGCCAGCAGTGAAGCTAGTTATGGGTCCTACGAGCAGTACGTC. It codes for CASSEASYGSYEQYV.

This clonotype appeared a few times. This chain connects TRBV28 to TRBJ2-7; D not certain. The length of the CDR3 is 15 residues. Germline assignment: CDR1 MDHEN and CDR2 SYDVKM. With 6 bases removed from V and 6 bases from J, the gap between germline ends came to 21 bases. The CDR3 region is CASRPAQLAFPEQYF. The CDR3 DNA reads TGTGCCAGCAGGCCGGCGCAGCTCGCTTTTCCCGAGCAGTACTTC.

This clonotype was observed a handful of times. This chain joins TRBV15 and TRBJ2-5, with D uncertain. Germline-derived CDR1 and CDR2 are LNHNV and YYDKDF (reference sequence). V gave up 3 bases and J gave up 5 bases, with 16 bases separating them. The CDR3 has 15 residues. DNA for the CDR3: TGTGCCACCAGCAGCGTAGGTAGATATGGGGAGACCCAGTACTTC. Its protein product is CATSSVGRYGETQYF.

This clonotype was recorded only once. The junction does not match germline at one end; this may be a read error. The V call is TRBV12-3 or TRBV12-4, the J call TRBJ2-4, with 7 bases fitting TRBD2. This CDR3 comprises 18 residues. The CDR3 region has the DNA TGTGCCTGCAGTTTAGCGGGCCTAACTCTTACAGCCAAAAACATTCAGTACTTC. Residues: CACSLAGLTLTAKNIQYF.

The rearrangement uses TRBV6-5 and TRBJ1-1; D unresolved. Germline CDR1 MNHEY, CDR2 SVGAGI. Trimming shortened V by 2 bases and J by 1 base, and 11 bases separated the two germline ends. The CDR3 loop spans 15 amino acids. CDR3 nucleotide sequence: TGTGCCAGCAGTTACACCCGGGTCCCGAACACTGAAGCTTTCTTT. Amino acid sequence: CASSYTRVPNTEAFF.